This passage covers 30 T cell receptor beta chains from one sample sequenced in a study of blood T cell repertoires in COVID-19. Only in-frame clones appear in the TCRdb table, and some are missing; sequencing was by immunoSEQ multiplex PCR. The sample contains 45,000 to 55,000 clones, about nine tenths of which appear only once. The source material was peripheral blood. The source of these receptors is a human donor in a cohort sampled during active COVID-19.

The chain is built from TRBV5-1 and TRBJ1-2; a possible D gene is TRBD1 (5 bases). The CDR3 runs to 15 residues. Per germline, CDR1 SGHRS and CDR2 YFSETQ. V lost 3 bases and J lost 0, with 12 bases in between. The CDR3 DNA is TGCGCCAGCAGCTCAGGACAAGGGGCTAACTATGGCTACACCTTC. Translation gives CASSSGQGANYGYTF.

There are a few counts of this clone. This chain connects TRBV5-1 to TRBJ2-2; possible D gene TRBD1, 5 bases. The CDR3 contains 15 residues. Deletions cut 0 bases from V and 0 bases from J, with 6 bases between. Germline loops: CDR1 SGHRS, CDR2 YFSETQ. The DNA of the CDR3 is TGCGCCAGCAGCTTGGGACAGCCGAACACCGGGGAGCTGTTTTTT. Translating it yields CASSLGQPNTGELFF.

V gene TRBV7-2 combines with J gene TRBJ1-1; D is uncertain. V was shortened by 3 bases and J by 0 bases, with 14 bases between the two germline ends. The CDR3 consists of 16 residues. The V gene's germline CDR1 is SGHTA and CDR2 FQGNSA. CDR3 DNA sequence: TGTGCCAGCAGCTTTTTCGGCAGGAGGTTGAACACTGAAGCTTTCTTT. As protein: CASSFFGRRLNTEAFF.

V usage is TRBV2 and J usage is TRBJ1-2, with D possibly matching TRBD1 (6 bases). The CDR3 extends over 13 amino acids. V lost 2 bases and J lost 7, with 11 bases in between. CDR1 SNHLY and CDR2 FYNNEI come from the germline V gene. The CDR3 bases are TGTGCCAGCAGTGAACGACAGGAAACTGGCTACACCTTC. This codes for CASSERQETGYTF. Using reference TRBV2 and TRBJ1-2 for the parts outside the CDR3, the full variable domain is EPEVTQTPSHQVTQMGQEVILRCVPISNHLYFYWYRQILGQKVEFLVSFYNNEISEKSEIFDDQFSVERPDGSNFTLKIRSTKLEDSAMYFCASSERQETGYTFGSGTRLTVV.

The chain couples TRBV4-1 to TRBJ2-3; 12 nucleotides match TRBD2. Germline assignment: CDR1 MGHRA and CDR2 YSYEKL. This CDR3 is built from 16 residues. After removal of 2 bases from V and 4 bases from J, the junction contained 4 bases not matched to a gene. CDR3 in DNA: TGCGCCAGCAGCCAAATACTAGCGGGGGGCGCAGATACGCAGTATTTT. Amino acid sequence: CASSQILAGGADTQYF.

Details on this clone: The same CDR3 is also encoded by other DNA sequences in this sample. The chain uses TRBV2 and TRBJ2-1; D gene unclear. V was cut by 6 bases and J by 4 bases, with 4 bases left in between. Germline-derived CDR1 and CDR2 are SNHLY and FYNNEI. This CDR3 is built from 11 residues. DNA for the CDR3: TGTGCCAGCAGCTTGTACAATGAGCAGTTCTTC. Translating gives CASSLYNEQFF. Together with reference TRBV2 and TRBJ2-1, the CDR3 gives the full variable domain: EPEVTQTPSHQVTQMGQEVILRCVPISNHLYFYWYRQILGQKVEFLVSFYNNEISEKSEIFDDQFSVERPDGSNFTLKIRSTKLEDSAMYFCASSLYNEQFFGPGTRLTVL.

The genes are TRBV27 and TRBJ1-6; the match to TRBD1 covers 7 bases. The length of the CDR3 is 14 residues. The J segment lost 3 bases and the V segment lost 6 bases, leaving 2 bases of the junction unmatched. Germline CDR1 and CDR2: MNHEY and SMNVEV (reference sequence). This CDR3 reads CASRGQHYNSPLHF. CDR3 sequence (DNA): TGTGCCAGCAGGGGACAGCACTATAATTCACCCCTCCACTTT.

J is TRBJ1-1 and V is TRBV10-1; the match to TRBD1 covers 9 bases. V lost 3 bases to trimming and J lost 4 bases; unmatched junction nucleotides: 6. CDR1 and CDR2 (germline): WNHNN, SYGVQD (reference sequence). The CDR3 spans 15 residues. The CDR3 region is CASSDPGTGFTEAFF. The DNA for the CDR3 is TGCGCCAGCAGTGACCCCGGGACAGGGTTCACTGAAGCTTTCTTT.

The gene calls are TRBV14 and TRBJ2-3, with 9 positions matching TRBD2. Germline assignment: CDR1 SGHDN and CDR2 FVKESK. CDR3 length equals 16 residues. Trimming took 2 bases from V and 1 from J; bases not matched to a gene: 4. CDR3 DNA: TGTGCCAGCAGCCAAATTGCGGGGGGGGGCACAGATACGCAGTATTTT. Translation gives CASSQIAGGGTDTQYF.

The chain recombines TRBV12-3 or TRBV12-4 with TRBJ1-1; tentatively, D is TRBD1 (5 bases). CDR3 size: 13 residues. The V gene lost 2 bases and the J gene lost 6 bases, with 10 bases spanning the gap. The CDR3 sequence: CASSLRWGAEAFF. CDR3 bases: TGTGCCAGCAGTTTAAGGTGGGGGGCTGAAGCTTTCTTT.

The CDR3 here is CASSQGTGNTIYF. CDR3 nucleotide sequence: TGTGCCAGCAGCCAGGGAACTGGAAACACCATATATTTT. V is TRBV7-2 and J is TRBJ1-3; TRBD1 is a possible D gene (5 bases). This CDR3 region has 13 residues. V lost 5 bases and J 2 bases, leaving 7 bases between the germline ends. Germline V gene lookup returns CDR1 SGHTA and CDR2 FQGNSA.

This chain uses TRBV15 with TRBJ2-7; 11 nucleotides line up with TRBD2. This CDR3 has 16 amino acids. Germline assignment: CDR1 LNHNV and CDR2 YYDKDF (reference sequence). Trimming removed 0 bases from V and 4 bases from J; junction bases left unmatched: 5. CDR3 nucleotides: TGTGCCACCAGCAGAGATATCGGGACTAGCGGTTACGAGCAGTACTTC. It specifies CATSRDIGTSGYEQYF.

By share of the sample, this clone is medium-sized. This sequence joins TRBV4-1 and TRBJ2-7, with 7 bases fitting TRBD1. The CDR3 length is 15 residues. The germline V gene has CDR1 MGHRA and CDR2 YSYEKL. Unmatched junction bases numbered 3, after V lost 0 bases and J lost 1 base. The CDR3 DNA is TGCGCCAGCAGCCAAGACCGGACAGGATCCTACGAGCAGTACTTC. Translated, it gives CASSQDRTGSYEQYF.

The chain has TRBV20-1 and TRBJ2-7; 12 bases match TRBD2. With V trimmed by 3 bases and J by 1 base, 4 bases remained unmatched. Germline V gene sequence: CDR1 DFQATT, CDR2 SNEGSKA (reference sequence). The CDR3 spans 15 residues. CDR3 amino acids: CSASRGTSGSYEQYF. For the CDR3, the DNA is TGCAGTGCTAGTAGAGGGACTAGCGGGTCCTACGAGCAGTACTTC.

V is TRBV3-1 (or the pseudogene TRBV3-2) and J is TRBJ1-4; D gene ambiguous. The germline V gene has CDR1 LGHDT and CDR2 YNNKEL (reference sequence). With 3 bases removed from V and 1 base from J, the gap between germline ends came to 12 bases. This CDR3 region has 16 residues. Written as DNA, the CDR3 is TGTGCCAGCAGCCATAAGAGGGTGGAAACTAATGAAAAACTGTTTTTT. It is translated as CASSHKRVETNEKLFF.

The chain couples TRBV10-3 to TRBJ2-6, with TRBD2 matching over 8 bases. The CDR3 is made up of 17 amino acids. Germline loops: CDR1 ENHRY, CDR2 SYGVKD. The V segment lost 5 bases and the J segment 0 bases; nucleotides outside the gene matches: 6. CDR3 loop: CAISRNSGTSGANVLTF. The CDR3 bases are TGTGCCATCAGTCGAAATAGCGGGACCTCTGGGGCCAACGTCCTGACTTTC.

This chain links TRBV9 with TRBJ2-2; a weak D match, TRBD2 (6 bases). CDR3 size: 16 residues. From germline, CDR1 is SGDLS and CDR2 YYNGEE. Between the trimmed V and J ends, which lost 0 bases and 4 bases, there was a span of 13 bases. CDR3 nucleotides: TGTGCCAGCAGCGTAGGGGCATTTAGCGGCACCGGGGAGCTGTTTTTT. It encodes CASSVGAFSGTGELFF.

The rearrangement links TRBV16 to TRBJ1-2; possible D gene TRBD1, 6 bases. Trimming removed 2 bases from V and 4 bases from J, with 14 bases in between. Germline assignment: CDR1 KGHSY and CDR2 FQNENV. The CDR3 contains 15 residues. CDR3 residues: CASSQQQGPSYGYTF. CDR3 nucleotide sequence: TGTGCCAGCAGCCAACAACAGGGACCCTCCTATGGCTACACCTTC. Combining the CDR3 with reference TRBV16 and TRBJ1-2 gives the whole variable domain GEEVAQTPKHLVRGEGQKAKLYCAPIKGHSYVFWYQQVLKNEFKFLISFQNENVFDETGMPKERFSAKCLPNSPCSLEIQATKLEDSAVYFCASSQQQGPSYGYTFGSGTRLTVV.

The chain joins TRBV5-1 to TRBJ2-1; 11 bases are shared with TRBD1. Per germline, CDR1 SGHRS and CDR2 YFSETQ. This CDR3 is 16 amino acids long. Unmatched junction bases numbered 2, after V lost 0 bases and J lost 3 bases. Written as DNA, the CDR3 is TGCGCCAGCAGCTTGGGGACAGGGGGCAGCTACAATGAGCAGTTCTTC. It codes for CASSLGTGGSYNEQFF.

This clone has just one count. The CDR3 is CASSLAGDSNSPLHF. CDR3 in DNA: TGTGCCAGCAGCTTGGCCGGGGACAGCAATTCACCCCTCCACTTT. This chain uses TRBV5-4 with TRBJ1-6; TRBD1 matches 7 bases. J lost 7 bases, V lost 0 bases, and 4 bases had no gene match. There are 15 residues in the CDR3. CDR1 is SGHNT, CDR2 YYREEE, per germline (reference sequence).

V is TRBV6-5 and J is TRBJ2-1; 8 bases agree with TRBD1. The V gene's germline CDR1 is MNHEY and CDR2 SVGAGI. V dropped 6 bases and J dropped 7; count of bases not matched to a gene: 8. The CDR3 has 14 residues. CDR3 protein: CASRDRGARNEQFF. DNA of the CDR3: TGTGCCAGCAGAGACAGGGGAGCTAGGAATGAGCAGTTCTTC.

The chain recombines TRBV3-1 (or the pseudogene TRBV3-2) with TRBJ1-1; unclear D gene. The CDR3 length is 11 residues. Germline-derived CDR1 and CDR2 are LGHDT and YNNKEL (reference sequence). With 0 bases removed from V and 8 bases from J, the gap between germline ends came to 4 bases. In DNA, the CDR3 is TGTGCCAGCAGCCAAGAAACAGAAGCTTTCTTT. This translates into CASSQETEAFF.

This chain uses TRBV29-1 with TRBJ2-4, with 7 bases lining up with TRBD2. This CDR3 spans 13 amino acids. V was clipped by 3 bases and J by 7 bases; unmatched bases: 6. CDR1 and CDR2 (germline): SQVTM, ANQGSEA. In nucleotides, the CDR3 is TGCAGCGTTGATCAGGGCGGGAGCAACATTCAGTACTTC. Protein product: CSVDQGGSNIQYF.

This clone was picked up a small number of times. The chain's CDR3 is CASSLPLGGAFRHSPLHF. In DNA form, the CDR3 reads TGTGCCAGCAGCCTCCCCTTGGGGGGGGCGTTCCGGCATTCACCCCTCCACTTT. This sequence joins TRBV3-1 (or the pseudogene TRBV3-2) and TRBJ1-6; D is perhaps TRBD1 (6 bases). From germline, CDR1 is LGHDT and CDR2 YNNKEL (reference sequence). The V end lost 4 bases, the J end lost 8 bases, and 24 bases lay between the germline ends. The CDR3 extends over 18 amino acids.

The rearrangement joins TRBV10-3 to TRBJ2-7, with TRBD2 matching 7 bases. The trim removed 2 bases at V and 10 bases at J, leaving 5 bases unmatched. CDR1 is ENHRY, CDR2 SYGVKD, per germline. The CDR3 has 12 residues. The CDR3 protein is CAISEGGDSQYF. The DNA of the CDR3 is TGTGCCATCAGTGAGGGGGGGGACTCTCAGTACTTC.

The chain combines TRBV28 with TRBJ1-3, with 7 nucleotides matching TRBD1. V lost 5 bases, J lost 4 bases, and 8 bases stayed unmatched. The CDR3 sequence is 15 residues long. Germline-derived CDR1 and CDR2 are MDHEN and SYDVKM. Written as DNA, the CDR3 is TGTGCCAGCAGTCCAGGGGGACGGTCGGGAAACACCATATATTTT. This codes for CASSPGGRSGNTIYF. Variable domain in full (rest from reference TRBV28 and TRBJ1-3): DVKVTQSSRYLVKRTGEKVFLECVQDMDHENMFWYRQDPGLGLRLIYFSYDVKMKEKGDIPEGYSVSREKKERFSLILESASTNQTSMYLCASSPGGRSGNTIYFGEGSWLTVV.

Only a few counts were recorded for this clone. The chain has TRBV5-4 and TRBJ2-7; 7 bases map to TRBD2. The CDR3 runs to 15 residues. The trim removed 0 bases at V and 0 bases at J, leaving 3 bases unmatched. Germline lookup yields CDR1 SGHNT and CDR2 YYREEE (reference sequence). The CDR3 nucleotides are TGTGCCAGCAGCTTGGGCGGGAGCTACTCCTACGAGCAGTACTTC. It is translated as CASSLGGSYSYEQYF.

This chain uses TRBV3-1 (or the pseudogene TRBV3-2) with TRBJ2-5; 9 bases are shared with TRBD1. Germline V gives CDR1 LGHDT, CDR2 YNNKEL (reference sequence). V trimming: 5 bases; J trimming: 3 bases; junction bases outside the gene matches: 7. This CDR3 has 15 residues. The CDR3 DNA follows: TGTGCCAGCAGCTCCCCACGGACAGGGGAAGAGACCCAGTACTTC. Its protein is CASSSPRTGEETQYF.

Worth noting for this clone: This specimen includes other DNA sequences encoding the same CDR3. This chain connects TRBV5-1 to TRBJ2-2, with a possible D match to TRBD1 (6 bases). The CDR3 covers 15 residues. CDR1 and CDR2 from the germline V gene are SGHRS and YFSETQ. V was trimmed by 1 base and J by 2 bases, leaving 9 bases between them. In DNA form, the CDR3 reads TGCGCCAGCAGCTTGACAGGGACCAACACCGGGGAGCTGTTTTTT. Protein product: CASSLTGTNTGELFF.

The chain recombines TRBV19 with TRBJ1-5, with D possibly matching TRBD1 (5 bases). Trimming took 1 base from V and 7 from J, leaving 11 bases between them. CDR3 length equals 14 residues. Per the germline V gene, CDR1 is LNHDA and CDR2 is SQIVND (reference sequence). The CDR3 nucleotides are TGTGCCAGTAGTATAGGGGCGCGGGGGCAGCCCCAGCATTTT. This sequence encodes CASSIGARGQPQHF.